The 9 T cell receptor beta chains listed next were all sequenced from one sample in a study of T-cell memory formation after mild COVID-19. TCRdb analysed the 5' RACE reads with MiXCR anew, one entry per CDR3 protein. The sample records 250,000 to 300,000 distinct CDR3 sequences, about a sixth being singletons. Sequencing was carried out using PBMCs or a T cell subset sorted from them (not recorded which). These receptor sequences come from a man aged 18-30 years who had mild COVID-19 (a few samples of this study predate the infection). Cell type and time point are not known.

The chain recombines TRBV5-4 with TRBJ1-1; D not certain. CDR1 and CDR2 (germline): SGHNT, YYREEE (reference sequence). The CDR3 has 14 residues. V lost 3 bases to trimming and J lost 1 base, with 10 bases between them. CDR3 nucleotide sequence: TGTGCCAGCAGCTCCTTGGGAGGGAACACTGAAGCTTTCTTT. Translation gives CASSSLGGNTEAFF.

Only a few counts were recorded for this clonotype. The chain carries TRBV9 and TRBJ2-5; the D gene is possibly TRBD1 (5 bases). CDR3 length: 15 amino acids. The V gene's germline CDR1 is SGDLS and CDR2 YYNGEE. V dropped 4 bases and J dropped 2 bases, with 15 bases sitting between them. The CDR3 region has the DNA TGTGCCAGCAGCCTCAGGGATATGGGGCAAGAGACCCAGTACTTC. It is translated as CASSLRDMGQETQYF.

There are a few counts of this clonotype. The rearrangement links TRBV20-1 to TRBJ2-3; 8 positions agree with TRBD1. The junction had 5 bases not matched to a gene; V was cut back by 5 bases and J by 4 bases. Germline values: CDR1 DFQATT, CDR2 SNEGSKA (reference sequence). CDR3 length equals 13 residues. The CDR3 DNA follows: TGCAGTGCTCGACAGGGGTCCGCAGATACGCAGTATTTT. This translates into CSARQGSADTQYF.

This clonotype was detected ten times or more. The chain links TRBV5-5 to TRBJ1-5, with D uncertain. V was clipped by 0 bases and J by 4 bases, with 5 bases between them. Germline loops: CDR1 SGHKS, CDR2 YYEKEE (reference sequence). This CDR3 is 13 amino acids long. CDR3 residues: CASSLGENQPQHF. The CDR3, as DNA: TGTGCCAGCAGCTTGGGCGAAAATCAGCCCCAGCATTTT.

Only a few counts were recorded for this clonotype. The chain uses TRBV18 and TRBJ2-3, with 7 bases fitting TRBD2. The CDR3 totals 16 residues. Trimming took 5 bases from V and 1 from J; bases not matched to a gene: 9. CDR1 KGHSH and CDR2 LQKENI come from the germline V gene. CDR3 region: CASSKGGSAGTDTQYF. The CDR3 bases are TGTGCCAGCTCAAAGGGAGGGTCGGCTGGCACAGATACGCAGTATTTT. The whole variable domain, remainder taken from reference TRBV18 and TRBJ2-3, is NAGVMQNPRHLVRRRGQEARLRCSPMKGHSHVYWYRQLPEEGLKFMVYLQKENIIDESGMPKERFSAEFPKEGPSILRIQQVVRGDSAAYFCASSKGGSAGTDTQYFGPGTRLTVL.

This clonotype was seen a handful of times. The chain couples TRBV20-1 to TRBJ2-5; D is uncertain. V was shortened by 0 bases and J by 3 bases, with 8 bases between the two germline ends. This CDR3 is 13 amino acids long. Germline V gene lookup returns CDR1 DFQATT and CDR2 SNEGSKA (reference sequence). In DNA, the CDR3 is TGCAGTGCTAGAGATGGTGCAGAAGAGACCCAGTACTTC. Amino acid sequence: CSARDGAEETQYF.

The V call is TRBV7-2, the J call TRBJ2-5, with no clear D. The V end lost 5 bases, the J end lost 3 bases, and 10 bases lay between the germline ends. CDR1 and CDR2 (germline): SGHTA, FQGNSA. The CDR3 runs 13 residues. The CDR3 protein is CASSRRTEETQYF. CDR3 DNA: TGTGCCAGCAGCCGACGGACCGAAGAGACCCAGTACTTC.

This clonotype was seen a handful of times. This sequence joins TRBV12-3 or TRBV12-4 and TRBJ1-2, with TRBD1 matching over 7 bases. The CDR3 loop spans 15 amino acids. J lost 3 bases, V lost 5 bases, and 9 bases had no gene match. CDR3 in amino acids: CASSTIEGQHYGYTF. CDR3 nucleotide sequence: TGTGCCAGCAGTACAATTGAGGGACAGCACTATGGCTACACCTTC.

This clonotype came up a few times. J is TRBJ1-2 and V is TRBV11-2, with a weak D call TRBD1 (6 bases). Germline CDR1 and CDR2: SGHAT and FQNNGV. The CDR3 spans 16 residues. V was cut by 1 base and J by 6 bases, with 18 bases left in between. The CDR3 reads CASSLAAGHPADGYTF. CDR3 sequence (DNA): TGTGCCAGCAGCTTAGCAGCGGGACACCCGGCGGATGGCTACACCTTC.